These 8 T cell receptor beta chains originate from one sample sequenced in a study of blood T cell repertoires in COVID-19. Generated by immunoSEQ multiplex PCR, the TCRdb table keeps only in-frame clones and is missing some. The repertoire has around 290,000 clones, roughly 86% of them found once; the top ten carry over 2%. Source material: PBMCs or T cells enriched from blood (not recorded which). The receptors were sampled from a woman aged 18-29 years who had recovered from COVID-19.

This chain connects TRBV13 to TRBJ2-7, with 8 positions matching TRBD1. The CDR3 has 15 amino acids. Germline trimming cut 4 bases from V and 2 bases from J; bases unmatched to any gene: 7. Germline V gives CDR1 PRHDT, CDR2 FYEKMQ (reference sequence). The CDR3 reads CASSSRGRAAYEQYF. The CDR3, as DNA: TGTGCCAGCAGCTCCAGGGGGCGGGCGGCCTACGAGCAGTACTTC.

This clone was recorded once. The chain links TRBV14 to TRBJ2-1; D perhaps matches TRBD1 (6 bases). The length of the CDR3 is 14 residues. CDR1 and CDR2 from the germline V gene are SGHDN and FVKESK. V gave up 4 bases and J gave up 2 bases, with 9 bases separating them. CDR3 DNA: TGTGCCAGCAGCCCAAGGGACACCTACAATGAGCAGTTCTTC. The encoded protein is CASSPRDTYNEQFF.

This rearrangement joins TRBV29-1 to TRBJ1-4; 11 bases fit TRBD1. The CDR3 covers 13 residues. V trimming: 6 bases; J trimming: 4 bases; junction bases outside the gene matches: 1. Germline loops: CDR1 SQVTM, CDR2 ANQGSEA. The CDR3 DNA follows: TGCAGCGTGGGGACAGGGGGTAATGAAAAACTGTTTTTT. It yields the protein CSVGTGGNEKLFF.

This chain links TRBV11-2 with TRBJ2-5, with D unclear. Trimming shortened V by 0 bases and J by 4 bases, and 6 bases separated the two germline ends. From germline, CDR1 is SGHAT and CDR2 FQNNGV. The CDR3 consists of 13 residues. The CDR3, as DNA: TGTGCCAGCAGCTTAGAGAGAAGAGAGACCCAGTACTTC. This translates into CASSLERRETQYF.

The chain recombines TRBV30 with TRBJ1-6; D not resolved. CDR3 length: 12 amino acids. Trimming removed 0 bases from V and 9 bases from J, with 6 bases in between. Germline V gene sequence: CDR1 GTSNPN, CDR2 SVGIG (reference sequence). Here the CDR3 DNA reads TGTGCCTGGAGTGTTCGGTTTTCACCCCTCCACTTT. Translating it yields CAWSVRFSPLHF.

The J gene is TRBJ2-1, the V gene TRBV27, with a tentative D call TRBD1 (6 bases). This CDR3 region has 16 residues. Germline assignment: CDR1 MNHEY and CDR2 SMNVEV (reference sequence). The V and J ends lost 6 bases and 0 bases respectively, with 15 bases between them. CDR3 sequence: CASSSDRDTSYNEQFF. DNA of the CDR3: TGTGCCAGCAGCTCCGACCGGGACACCTCCTACAATGAGCAGTTCTTC.

On this clone: A much larger clone is a single base away; this may be a read error. J is TRBJ1-1 and V is TRBV11-2; TRBD1 matches 7 bases. Germline values: CDR1 SGHAT, CDR2 FQNNGV. CDR3 length: 14 amino acids. V lost 4 bases and J lost 5; bases outside the gene matches: 7. CDR3 sequence: CASSSQGPGTEAFF. Here the CDR3 DNA reads TGTGCCAGCAGCTCACAGGGGCCGGGGACTGAAGCTTTCTTT.

The V and J genes are TRBV7-2 and TRBJ2-5, with 12 nucleotides matching TRBD2. Germline CDR1 reads SGHTA; CDR2 reads FQGNSA. The V gene end was trimmed by 3 bases and the J gene end by 6 bases; junction bases not matched to a gene: 5. The CDR3 sequence is 15 residues long. The CDR3 DNA reads TGTGCCAGCAGCTTGGCACTAGCGGGGGGCCAGACCCAGTACTTC. Amino acid sequence: CASSLALAGGQTQYF.